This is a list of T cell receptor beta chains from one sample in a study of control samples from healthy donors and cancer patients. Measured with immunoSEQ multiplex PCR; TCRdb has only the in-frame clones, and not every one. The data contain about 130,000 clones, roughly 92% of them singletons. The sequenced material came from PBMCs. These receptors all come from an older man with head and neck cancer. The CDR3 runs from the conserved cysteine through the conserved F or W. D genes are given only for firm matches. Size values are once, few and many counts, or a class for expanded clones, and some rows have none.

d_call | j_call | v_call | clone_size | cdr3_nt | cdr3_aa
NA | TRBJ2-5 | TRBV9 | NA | TGTGCCAGCAGCGGGGGGGCGCGTTCGGAGACCCAGTACTTC | CASSGGARSETQYF
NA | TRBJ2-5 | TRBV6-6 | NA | TGTGCCAGCAGTTCCCAGGGTGGTGGAGAGACCCAGTACTTC | CASSSQGGGETQYF
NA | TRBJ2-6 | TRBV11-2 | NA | TGTGCCAGCAGCTATCCCGGTGGGACTGGGGCCAACGTCCTGACTTTC | CASSYPGGTGANVLTF
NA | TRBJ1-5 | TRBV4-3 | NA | TGCGCCAGCAGCCAAGATTTTATGTGGGATCAGCCCCAGCATTTT | CASSQDFMWDQPQHF
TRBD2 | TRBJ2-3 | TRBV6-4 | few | TGTGCCAGCAGTGACGGAGCGGGAGGGACCACAGATACGCAGTATTTT | CASSDGAGGTTDTQYF
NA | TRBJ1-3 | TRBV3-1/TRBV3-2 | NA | TGTGCCAGCAGCCGCGGGGAGTCCGGAAACACCATATATTTT | CASSRGESGNTIYF
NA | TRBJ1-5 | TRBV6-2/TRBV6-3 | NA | TGTGCCAGCAGTTACTTACGATCGGAAGCCCAGCATTTT | CASSYLRSEAQHF
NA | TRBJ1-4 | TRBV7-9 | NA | TGTGCCAGCAGCTTAGGACAAAGTTCTGAAAAACTGTTTTTT | CASSLGQSSEKLFF
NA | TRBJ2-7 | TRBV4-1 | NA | TGCGCCAGCAGCCAATTTGTCGGGGGTGGCGAGCAGTACTTC | CASSQFVGGGEQYF
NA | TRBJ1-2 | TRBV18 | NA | TGTGCCAGCTCACCATCCCAGGCTAACTATGGCTACACCTTC | CASSPSQANYGYTF
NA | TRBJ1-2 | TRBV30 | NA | TGTGCCTGGAGTGTAGACCGCCGGGGGCGCCCCTATGGCTACACCTTC | CAWSVDRRGRPYGYTF
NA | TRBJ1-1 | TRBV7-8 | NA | TGTGCCAGCAGCTTAGTGGGGTGGGGGCAGGGGAGGACCTCGAACACTGAAGCTTTCTTT | CASSLVGWGQGRTSNTEAFF
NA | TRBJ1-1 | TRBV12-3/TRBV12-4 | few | TGTGCCAGCAGTTTACAGCCGGCTGCTGCTTTCTTT | CASSLQPAAAFF
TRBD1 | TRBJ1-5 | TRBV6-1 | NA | TGTGCCAGCAGTGAACAGGGGGATCATCAGCCCCAGCATTTT | CASSEQGDHQPQHF
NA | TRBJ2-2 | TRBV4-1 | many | TGCGCCAGCAGCCTGAAGGGTACGGACGGCGGGGAGCTGTTTTTT | CASSLKGTDGGELFF